The present TCR beta chain was sequenced within a study of blood T cell repertoires in COVID-19. Sequencing was performed with immunoSEQ multiplex PCR; in TCRdb, only in-frame clones are kept and a portion is missing. Of more than 300,000 clones in the sample, around 92% were seen once. The CDR3 totals 16 residues. The germline V gene has CDR1 SGHTA and CDR2 FQGTGA. V gave up 6 bases and J gave up 3 bases; unmatched junction bases: 8. The receptor was isolated from a man aged 18-30 years who had recovered from COVID-19. The V and J genes are TRBV7-3 and TRBJ2-1, with 10 bases lining up with TRBD1. The sample comprised peripheral blood. The CDR3 nucleotides are TGTGCCAGCAGTTCCTTGACAGGGGGCCTCTACAATGAGCAGTTCTTC. It is translated as CASSSLTGGLYNEQFF.